This T cell receptor beta chain stems from a study of tumor-infiltrating lymphocytes in primary liver carcinoma (dated by TCRdb to about 2017). Background for the entire study: Four to six patients with histopathologically diagnosed primary liver carcinoma underwent surgical resection in China between late 2015 and 2016. Of the five patients (three men and two women, aged 30 to 69 years), four had hepatocellular carcinoma and one had combined HCC and intrahepatic cholangiocarcinoma. Tumors of the five patients were stage T1-T3 N0M0 with maximum diameters of roughly 4 to 11 cm. Each sample produced about 3.5 to 7.13 million productive TCRbeta reads, and read depth showed no significant difference between tissue types. For each liver tumor, the study sampled five regions along with adjacent normal tissue and blood, and applied TCRbeta repertoire sequencing, expression microarrays and whole-exome sequencing. A total of some 35 specimens from 5 patients underwent TCRbeta repertoire sequencing, comprising around 25 tumor regions, 5 adjacent noncancerous liver tissues and 5 peripheral blood samples. High reproducibility was observed for the technical replicate repertoires, with mean shared-clone rates approximately 0.9 and correlation coefficients above 0.95. General conclusions and limits of the study: Bulk unsorted samples precluded comparing CD4+ and CD8+ T cell repertoires. A significantly larger repertoire fraction was made up by the top 250 clones in tumors than in blood (p = 0.039). Only 4 to 6 patients were included in the study, and the authors note that the findings should be validated in a larger study. Repertoire overlap was higher between tumor regions (mean about 36%) than tumor-adjacent (around 17%) or tumor-blood (roughly 14%) pairs, consistent with antigen-driven expansion. Only the TCR beta chain was sequenced, so true repertoire diversity is likely underestimated because unpaired alpha chains were not captured.

TRIzol reagent was used to extract blood RNA from unsorted whole blood, while the DNeasy Blood & Tissue kit provided the germline DNA. At the time of sampling, the patients were treatment-naive and had chronic HBV infection. Before surgery, around 4 milliliters of peripheral blood were drawn into K2EDTA tubes. As to this clonotype: Its antigen is unknown. The CDR3 does not close with the conserved phenylalanine or tryptophan, likely indicating a read error. The DNA is left out, because the CDR3 cannot be placed on it with certainty; the CDR3 is given as TCRdb lists it.

Starting from 450 to 500 ng total RNA, TCRbeta-specific cDNA was produced by reverse transcription with a constant-region primer and ProtoScript II reverse transcriptase. TCRbeta libraries were built with three nested multiplex PCR rounds, a slightly modified ARM-PCR procedure. Each of the first two PCR rounds ran for around 11 cycles and used multiplex TRBV1-TRBV30 forward primers together with a Cbeta reverse primer. Sample barcodes and Illumina adapters were added in a final 25-cycle PCR with Deep VentR polymerase. Before sequencing, amplicons of 200-500 bp were purified from gel using a QIAquick gel extraction kit. TCRbeta amplicons were sequenced on an Illumina HiSeq 2500 with 250-bp paired-end reads. Under the source paper's analysis protocol: Quality trimming of reads was performed with Trimmomatic v0.33, and paired reads were merged with FLASH v1.2.11 so that full CDR3 sequences could be recovered. MiGEC v1.2.1b assigned V, D and J germline segments to the rearranged TCRbeta sequences. Clonotype statistics, along with Shannon-Wiener diversity indices, were calculated using VDJtools v1.0.0. To cut down on sampling bias, every analysis after diversity analysis relied on just the 250 most abundant clonotypes from each sample. TCRdb handled the public reads itself, with Q25 trimming in fastp and clone calling in MiXCR, and kept productive beta chains. Here each entry gathers all rows of one CDR3 protein and keeps the most common genes and DNA. None of the V and J calls come from the authors' own analysis; TCRdb made them. The sample table contains almost 200,000 distinct CDR3 sequences; only one count was recorded for approximately 65% of them. The ten largest make up roughly 6.4% of the sample.

Via the germline V gene, CDR1 is SGHAT and CDR2 FQNNGV. With termini counted, the CDR3 has 11 amino acids. The sequencing input was peripheral blood. Recombination connected TRBV11-2 to TRBJ2-7; TRBD2 is the table's D call, not checked against the DNA. The sequence was obtained from an older woman with primary liver carcinoma and hepatitis B virus infection. Here the CDR3 is given as CANSSASSLEY.